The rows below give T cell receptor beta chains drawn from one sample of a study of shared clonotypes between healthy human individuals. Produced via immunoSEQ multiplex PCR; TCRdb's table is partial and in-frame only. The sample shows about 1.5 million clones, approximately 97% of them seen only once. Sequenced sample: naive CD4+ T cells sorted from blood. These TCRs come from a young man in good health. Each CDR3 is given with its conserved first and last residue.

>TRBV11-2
CASSLTAGGENEQFF
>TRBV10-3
CAIKGQGETQYF
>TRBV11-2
CASSLEVSGRQPQHF
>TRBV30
CAWIRRKQLQYSNQPQHF
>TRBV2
CASRERLTYNEQFF
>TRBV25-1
CASSESPPGPGELFF
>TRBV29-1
CSVQSSSSYEQYF
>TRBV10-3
CAISESTRAATYEQYF
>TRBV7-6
CASSLASGGVGTEAFF
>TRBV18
CASSPYVGTDTQYF
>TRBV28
CASSFVKDRPRYEQYF
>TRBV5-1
CASKVGDYLYNEQFF
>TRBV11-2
CASRRLGSHEQYF
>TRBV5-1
CASSHSGSSYEQYF
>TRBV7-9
CASSASLRGYTF
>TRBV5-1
CASSLVVQGEQYF
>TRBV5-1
CASSLVAQTEYEQYF
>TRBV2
CASTHQGNEQFF
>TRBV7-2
CASSSYYEQYF
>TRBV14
CASSQDWRSNEKLFF
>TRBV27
CASSGFGGASGRAYEQYF
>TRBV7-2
CASRLDRYNEQFF
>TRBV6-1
CASRHWEGTYEQYF
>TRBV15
CATSPERGLLAEAFF
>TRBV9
CASSPIGTSHNEQFF
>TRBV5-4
CASSRAVGRQTEQFF
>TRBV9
CASNPEGGNTEAFF